Listed below are T cell receptor beta chains from one sample, sequenced in a study of beta chain features in type 1 diabetes. TCRdb keeps only in-frame clones here, not all; method: immunoSEQ multiplex PCR. The data contain some 150,000 clones, 7% to 9.5% of them singletons. The sequenced sample was central memory CD4+ T cells from blood. The receptors here all came from a woman aged 25 to 39 with type 1 diabetes. Both conserved end residues are part of each CDR3. The D gene is left open where the match is weak. Expanded clones are given a class, and other clones once, few, many or no size at all.

cdr3_aa: CASSPNQSPDTQYF; cdr3_nt: TGTGCCAGCAGCCCAAATCAAAGCCCAGATACGCAGTATTTT; clone_size: NA; j_call: TRBJ2-3; d_call: NA; v_call: TRBV6-4
cdr3_aa: CASSPSGTSDYEQYF; cdr3_nt: TGTGCCAGCTCACCGTCCGGGACTAGCGACTACGAGCAGTACTTC; clone_size: few; j_call: TRBJ2-7; d_call: TRBD2; v_call: TRBV18
cdr3_aa: CASRPGQGALEQFF; cdr3_nt: TGTGCCAGCAGACCGGGACAGGGGGCTTTGGAGCAGTTCTTC; clone_size: few; j_call: TRBJ2-1; d_call: TRBD1; v_call: TRBV6-5
cdr3_aa: CASRELDTQYF; cdr3_nt: TGTGCCTCCCGGGAGCTAGATACGCAGTATTTT; clone_size: few; j_call: TRBJ2-3; d_call: NA; v_call: TRBV30
cdr3_aa: CASRWDRDGYTF; cdr3_nt: TGTGCCAGCAGATGGGACAGGGACGGCTACACCTTC; clone_size: NA; j_call: TRBJ1-2; d_call: TRBD1; v_call: TRBV6-5
cdr3_aa: CASSLGSSGAQETQYF; cdr3_nt: TGTGCCAGCAGCTTAGGCTCTAGCGGGGCACAAGAGACCCAGTACTTC; clone_size: few; j_call: TRBJ2-5; d_call: TRBD2; v_call: TRBV7-8
cdr3_aa: CASSLAGGAGELFF; cdr3_nt: TGTGCCAGCAGCTTAGCGGGAGGGGCCGGGGAGCTGTTTTTT; clone_size: NA; j_call: TRBJ2-2; d_call: TRBD2; v_call: TRBV7-9
cdr3_aa: CATSRAPDRATDTQYF; cdr3_nt: TGTGCCACCAGCAGAGCCCCCGACAGGGCCACAGATACGCAGTATTTT; clone_size: NA; j_call: TRBJ2-3; d_call: TRBD1; v_call: TRBV15
cdr3_aa: CSVGWREDDEQYF; cdr3_nt: TGCAGCGTTGGGTGGCGGGAAGATGACGAGCAGTACTTC; clone_size: many; j_call: TRBJ2-7; d_call: NA; v_call: TRBV29-1
cdr3_aa: CASGTGLNIQYF; cdr3_nt: TGTGCCAGCGGGACAGGCCTAAACATTCAGTACTTC; clone_size: few; j_call: TRBJ2-4; d_call: TRBD1; v_call: TRBV2
cdr3_aa: CAWADWSSYNEQFF; cdr3_nt: TGTGCCTGGGCCGACTGGAGCTCCTACAATGAGCAGTTCTTC; clone_size: few; j_call: TRBJ2-1; d_call: NA; v_call: TRBV30
cdr3_aa: CASSGGLAGVWSYNEQFF; cdr3_nt: TGTGCCAGCAGCGGGGGACTAGCGGGAGTTTGGTCCTACAATGAGCAGTTCTTC; clone_size: few; j_call: TRBJ2-1; d_call: TRBD2; v_call: TRBV28
cdr3_aa: CASSAGSADTQYF; cdr3_nt: TGCGCCAGCAGCGCCGGGTCCGCAGATACGCAGTATTTT; clone_size: NA; j_call: TRBJ2-3; d_call: NA; v_call: TRBV5-1
cdr3_aa: CASSQDEEGAQYF; cdr3_nt: TGCGCCAGCAGCCAAGATGAAGAGGGCGCGCAGTACTTC; clone_size: few; j_call: TRBJ2-7; d_call: NA; v_call: TRBV4-1
cdr3_aa: CASTDSSGTDYEQYF; cdr3_nt: TGTGCCAGCACCGACTCTAGCGGGACGGACTACGAGCAGTACTTC; clone_size: NA; j_call: TRBJ2-7; d_call: TRBD2; v_call: TRBV7-2
cdr3_aa: CAWSVGNSGRNEQFF; cdr3_nt: TGTGCCTGGAGTGTAGGTAATAGCGGGAGAAATGAGCAGTTCTTC; clone_size: few; j_call: TRBJ2-1; d_call: TRBD2; v_call: TRBV30
cdr3_aa: CASSSGLAGDTQYF; cdr3_nt: TGTGCCAGCAGCTCCGGACTAGCGGGAGATACGCAGTATTTT; clone_size: NA; j_call: TRBJ2-3; d_call: TRBD2; v_call: TRBV7-3
cdr3_aa: CASSYSMVAGADTQYF; cdr3_nt: TGTGCCAGCAGTTACTCGATGGTCGCGGGTGCCGATACGCAGTATTTT; clone_size: many; j_call: TRBJ2-3; d_call: NA; v_call: TRBV6-5
cdr3_aa: CASSKGGSGRAYEQYF; cdr3_nt: TGTGCCAGCAGTAAAGGGGGAAGCGGGAGGGCCTACGAGCAGTACTTC; clone_size: NA; j_call: TRBJ2-7; d_call: TRBD2; v_call: TRBV9
cdr3_aa: CSALMYVRGVYEQYF; cdr3_nt: TGCAGCGCCCTTATGTATGTCAGGGGGGTCTACGAGCAGTACTTC; clone_size: NA; j_call: TRBJ2-7; d_call: NA; v_call: TRBV29-1
cdr3_aa: CSVEGRGRTDTQYF; cdr3_nt: TGCAGCGTTGAAGGCAGGGGGCGCACAGATACGCAGTATTTT; clone_size: NA; j_call: TRBJ2-3; d_call: TRBD1; v_call: TRBV29-1
cdr3_aa: CASSPAGVVNNEQFF; cdr3_nt: TGTGCCAGCAGTCCAGCGGGAGTAGTCAACAATGAGCAGTTCTTC; clone_size: NA; j_call: TRBJ2-1; d_call: TRBD2; v_call: TRBV6-6
cdr3_aa: CASSSSMNTEAFF; cdr3_nt: TGTGCCAGCAGTTCATCCATGAACACTGAAGCTTTCTTT; clone_size: few; j_call: TRBJ1-1; d_call: NA; v_call: TRBV2
cdr3_aa: CASSIRQGSTKNIQYF; cdr3_nt: TGTGCCAGCAGTATAAGACAGGGTTCGACCAAAAACATTCAGTACTTC; clone_size: NA; j_call: TRBJ2-4; d_call: TRBD1; v_call: TRBV27
cdr3_aa: CASSELGVSGKSVYEQYF; cdr3_nt: TGTGCCAGCAGTGAATTGGGGGTTAGCGGGAAATCAGTTTACGAGCAGTACTTC; clone_size: NA; j_call: TRBJ2-7; d_call: TRBD2; v_call: TRBV25-1
cdr3_aa: CASSPQGRLADTQYF; cdr3_nt: TGTGCCAGCAGCCCGCAAGGCCGACTAGCTGATACGCAGTATTTT; clone_size: few; j_call: TRBJ2-3; d_call: TRBD2; v_call: TRBV7-9
cdr3_aa: CASRIQGTGTTEAFF; cdr3_nt: TGTGCCAGCAGGATTCAGGGTACAGGTACTACTGAAGCTTTCTTT; clone_size: few; j_call: TRBJ1-1; d_call: NA; v_call: TRBV11-2
cdr3_aa: CASSPTRGEDYEQYF; cdr3_nt: TGTGCCAGCAGCCCCACGCGGGGGGAGGATTACGAGCAGTACTTC; clone_size: few; j_call: TRBJ2-7; d_call: TRBD2; v_call: TRBV7-9
cdr3_aa: CASSTEGRTDTQYF; cdr3_nt: TGTGCCAGCAGCACGGAGGGGAGGACAGATACGCAGTATTTT; clone_size: few; j_call: TRBJ2-3; d_call: NA; v_call: TRBV7-2
cdr3_aa: CASSQDWGNADTQYF; cdr3_nt: TGTGCCAGCTCACAGGACTGGGGAAACGCAGATACGCAGTATTTT; clone_size: NA; j_call: TRBJ2-3; d_call: NA; v_call: TRBV18
cdr3_aa: CASSSLAGVETQYF; cdr3_nt: TGTGCCAGCAGTTCGCTAGCGGGAGTAGAGACCCAGTACTTC; clone_size: NA; j_call: TRBJ2-5; d_call: TRBD2; v_call: TRBV27
cdr3_aa: CSVITGVRSAYEQYF; cdr3_nt: TGCAGCGTTATAACAGGGGTTAGGTCAGCTTACGAGCAGTACTTC; clone_size: few; j_call: TRBJ2-7; d_call: TRBD1; v_call: TRBV29-1
cdr3_aa: CASSLGQSYGYTF; cdr3_nt: TGCGCCAGCAGCTTGGGACAGTCCTATGGCTACACCTTC; clone_size: few; j_call: TRBJ1-2; d_call: NA; v_call: TRBV5-1
cdr3_aa: CASSQRENVDQPQHF; cdr3_nt: TGCGCCAGCAGCCAACGGGAAAACGTGGATCAGCCCCAGCATTTT; clone_size: NA; j_call: TRBJ1-5; d_call: NA; v_call: TRBV4-1
cdr3_aa: CASNVGRGTRELFF; cdr3_nt: TGTGCCAGCAACGTGGGCAGGGGTACCAGGGAGCTGTTTTTT; clone_size: NA; j_call: TRBJ2-2; d_call: NA; v_call: TRBV2
cdr3_aa: CASSSRDTQYF; cdr3_nt: TGTGCCAGCAGCTCCCGGGATACGCAGTATTTT; clone_size: few; j_call: TRBJ2-3; d_call: NA; v_call: TRBV9
cdr3_aa: CASSAWEEGSGAFF; cdr3_nt: TGTGCCAGCAGTGCCTGGGAAGAGGGAAGCGGAGCTTTCTTT; clone_size: few; j_call: TRBJ1-1; d_call: NA; v_call: TRBV25-1
cdr3_aa: CASSLWGQDDQPQHF; cdr3_nt: TGTGCCAGCAGCTTATGGGGGCAGGACGATCAGCCCCAGCATTTT; clone_size: NA; j_call: TRBJ1-5; d_call: NA; v_call: TRBV7-8
cdr3_aa: CASSVDAHGQQDTQYF; cdr3_nt: TGTGCCAGCAGCGTAGACGCCCACGGACAACAAGATACGCAGTATTTT; clone_size: NA; j_call: TRBJ2-3; d_call: NA; v_call: TRBV9
cdr3_aa: CASSPGAHKGETQYF; cdr3_nt: TGTGCCAGCTCACCAGGGGCACATAAGGGAGAGACCCAGTACTTC; clone_size: NA; j_call: TRBJ2-5; d_call: NA; v_call: TRBV18
cdr3_aa: CASRLTGTGVGGQFF; cdr3_nt: TGTGCCAGCAGACTTACCGGGACAGGGGTTGGAGGGCAGTTCTTC; clone_size: NA; j_call: TRBJ2-1; d_call: TRBD1; v_call: TRBV7-2
cdr3_aa: CASSPDSDQPQHF; cdr3_nt: TGTGCCAGCAGCCCGGACAGCGATCAGCCCCAGCATTTT; clone_size: few; j_call: TRBJ1-5; d_call: NA; v_call: TRBV6-5
cdr3_aa: CASSKTGSEQYF; cdr3_nt: TGTGCCAGCAGTAAGACAGGGAGCGAGCAGTACTTC; clone_size: NA; j_call: TRBJ2-7; d_call: TRBD1; v_call: TRBV6-5
cdr3_aa: CSVEEGTGDFEAFF; cdr3_nt: TGCAGCGTTGAAGAAGGGACAGGGGACTTTGAAGCTTTCTTT; clone_size: NA; j_call: TRBJ1-1; d_call: TRBD1; v_call: TRBV29-1
cdr3_aa: CASRELANTEAFF; cdr3_nt: TGTGCCAGCAGGGAGCTAGCGAACACTGAAGCTTTCTTT; clone_size: many; j_call: TRBJ1-1; d_call: NA; v_call: TRBV6-1
cdr3_aa: CASSRVYQETQYF; cdr3_nt: TGTGCCAGCTCACGAGTGTACCAAGAGACCCAGTACTTC; clone_size: few; j_call: TRBJ2-5; d_call: NA; v_call: TRBV18
cdr3_aa: CASSFETGGGYTF; cdr3_nt: TGTGCCAGCAGCTTCGAGACAGGGGGTGGCTACACCTTC; clone_size: many; j_call: TRBJ1-2; d_call: TRBD1; v_call: TRBV7-9
cdr3_aa: CASSSDREGDIQYF; cdr3_nt: TGCGCCAGCAGCTCGGACAGGGAAGGGGACATTCAGTACTTC; clone_size: few; j_call: TRBJ2-4; d_call: TRBD1; v_call: TRBV5-1
cdr3_aa: CASSDSIRLADEQYF; cdr3_nt: TGTGCCAGCAGTGATTCAATACGACTAGCAGACGAGCAGTACTTC; clone_size: NA; j_call: TRBJ2-7; d_call: TRBD2; v_call: TRBV25-1
cdr3_aa: CASSQEPRTEEAFF; cdr3_nt: TGTGCCAGCAGCCAAGAACCCAGGACAGAAGAAGCTTTCTTT; clone_size: few; j_call: TRBJ1-1; d_call: NA; v_call: TRBV4-2
cdr3_aa: CASSLPTRGTEAFF; cdr3_nt: TGTGCCAGCAGCTTGCCAACCCGGGGCACTGAAGCTTTCTTT; clone_size: few; j_call: TRBJ1-1; d_call: NA; v_call: TRBV5-4
cdr3_aa: CASSYRSGPYEQYF; cdr3_nt: TGTGCCAGCAGTTACCGCAGTGGGCCCTACGAGCAGTACTTC; clone_size: NA; j_call: TRBJ2-7; d_call: NA; v_call: TRBV6-5
cdr3_aa: CASNQPGYGEAFF; cdr3_nt: TGTGCCAGCAACCAACCAGGGTACGGTGAAGCTTTCTTT; clone_size: few; j_call: TRBJ1-1; d_call: NA; v_call: TRBV9